The 28 T cell receptor beta chains presented below share a single source sample, sequenced in a study of T cell responses to AZD1222 COVID-19 vaccine. Method: immunoSEQ multiplex PCR; TCRdb's copy keeps in-frame clones and lacks some. This sample has some 150,000 clones, with more than 90% found just once. The sample in question was peripheral blood, obtained on day 0 of AZD1222 vaccination. The receptor source for this set is an adult in good health.

The genes are TRBV7-9 and TRBJ1-2; 9 nucleotides line up with TRBD1. In germline, CDR1 is SEHNR, CDR2 FQNEAQ (reference sequence). This CDR3 is built from 17 residues. Trimming at V came to 3 bases and at J to 2 bases, leaving 10 bases not matched to a gene. CDR3 region: CASSFHQRTGANYGYTF. CDR3 DNA sequence: TGTGCCAGCAGCTTCCATCAACGGACAGGGGCAAACTATGGCTACACCTTC. Based on the CDR3 plus reference TRBV7-9 and TRBJ1-2, the full variable domain is DTGVSQNPRHKITKRGQNVTFRCDPISEHNRLYWYRQTLGQGPEFLTYFQNEAQLEKSRLLSDRFSAERPKGSFSTLEIQRTEQGDSAMYLCASSFHQRTGANYGYTFGSGTRLTVV.

The rearrangement links TRBV5-6 to TRBJ2-7, with D possibly matching TRBD2 (5 bases). Germline V gene data show CDR1 as SGHDT and CDR2 as YYEEEE. V was cut by 2 bases and J by 12 bases, with 12 bases left in between. The CDR3 is made up of 11 amino acids. The DNA for the CDR3 is TGTGCCAGCAGCTTCGAGGGCGCGGCGTACTTC. Translating gives CASSFEGAAYF.

In the case of this clone: One junction end does not reproduce the germline sequence, and a read error may be involved. The V and J genes are TRBV6-5 and TRBJ2-2; 11 nucleotides match TRBD1. Germline V gene data show CDR1 as MNHEY and CDR2 as SVGAGI. This CDR3 region has 13 residues. The CDR3 reads CATGQGAIGELSF. The CDR3 bases are TGTGCCACAGGACAGGGGGCAATCGGGGAGCTGTCTTTT.

About this clone itself: Distinct nucleotide sequences in the sample also encode this CDR3. This chain joins TRBV6-5 and TRBJ1-1, with D tentatively TRBD1 (6 bases). The CDR3 covers 14 residues. The V and J ends lost 6 bases and 1 base respectively, with 12 bases between them. Germline CDR1 reads MNHEY; CDR2 reads SVGAGI. The CDR3 DNA reads TGTGCCAGCAGAACAGGGAATCCGAACACTGAAGCTTTCTTT. Protein: CASRTGNPNTEAFF.

The chain combines TRBV4-1 with TRBJ1-5; no firm D call. V dropped 5 bases and J dropped 5 bases, with 13 bases sitting between them. Germline values: CDR1 MGHRA, CDR2 YSYEKL. This CDR3 has 14 amino acids. The CDR3 sequence: CASSFPGADQPQHF. DNA for the CDR3: TGCGCCAGCAGCTTTCCAGGTGCGGATCAGCCCCAGCATTTT.

V is TRBV5-1 and J is TRBJ2-5; 12 bases are a match to TRBD2. CDR3 length: 16 amino acids. Trimming removed 4 bases from V and 0 bases from J; junction bases left unmatched: 4. The germline gives CDR1 SGHRS, CDR2 YFSETQ. The CDR3 protein is CASSPGLAGNQETQYF. CDR3 coding DNA: TGCGCCAGCAGCCCAGGACTAGCGGGGAACCAAGAGACCCAGTACTTC.

The rearrangement links TRBV3-1 (or the pseudogene TRBV3-2) to TRBJ2-7, with 11 bases lining up with TRBD2. Unmatched junction bases numbered 5, after V lost 4 bases and J lost 3 bases. In germline, CDR1 is LGHDT, CDR2 YNNKEL (reference sequence). The CDR3 runs 15 residues. The CDR3 coding sequence is TGTGCCAGCAGCCGAGGGACTAGCGGATTCTACGAGCAGTACTTC. It translates to CASSRGTSGFYEQYF.

The chain links TRBV10-3 to TRBJ2-3, with D possibly being TRBD1 or TRBD2 (5 bases each). The germline CDR1 and CDR2 sequences are ENHRY and SYGVKD. The CDR3 is 13 residues long. V was clipped by 5 bases and J by 4 bases, with 10 bases between them. In nucleotides, the CDR3 is TGTGCCATCAGTAGTGGGACCCCAGATACGCAGTATTTT. It yields the protein CAISSGTPDTQYF.

The chain combines TRBV28 with TRBJ1-2, with D unclear. V shed 4 bases and J shed 4 bases, with 7 bases lying between them. CDR3 length: 12 amino acids. Per the germline V gene, CDR1 is MDHEN and CDR2 is SYDVKM. This chain's CDR3 is CASSSRVYGYTF. CDR3 coding DNA: TGTGCCAGCAGTTCGCGAGTCTATGGCTACACCTTC.

The chain links TRBV5-1 to TRBJ2-7; the match to TRBD1 covers 8 bases. Germline V CDR1 and CDR2: SGHRS, YFSETQ. V dropped 0 bases and J dropped 5; count of bases not matched to a gene: 4. CDR3 length equals 14 residues. CDR3 nucleotides: TGCGCCAGCAGCTTGGGACAGGGGTTCCACGAGCAGTACTTC. As protein: CASSLGQGFHEQYF.

The chain links TRBV15 to TRBJ2-1, with D uncertain. The CDR3 is made up of 14 amino acids. Trimming stripped 0 bases from V and 7 bases from J, with 10 bases between. Germline lookup yields CDR1 LNHNV and CDR2 YYDKDF (reference sequence). Here the CDR3 DNA reads TGTGCCACCAGCAGAGATAAGCAAGGGAATGAGCAGTTCTTC. Translated: CATSRDKQGNEQFF.

The J gene is TRBJ2-3, the V gene TRBV13; D remains ambiguous. The V gene's germline CDR1 is PRHDT and CDR2 FYEKMQ (reference sequence). Trimming took off 0 bases at V and 3 bases at J, with 1 base between the two ends. This CDR3 is built from 12 residues. Here the CDR3 reads CASSLGTDTQYF. DNA of the CDR3: TGTGCCAGCAGCTTAGGTACAGATACGCAGTATTTT.

The genes are TRBV5-1 and TRBJ1-6; weak D call: TRBD1 (6 bases). The V end was cut by 0 bases, the J end by 12 bases, with 10 bases between. CDR1 is SGHRS and CDR2 is YFSETQ in the germline V gene. The length of the CDR3 is 13 residues. CDR3 in amino acids: CASSLAEGEPLHF. The DNA for the CDR3 is TGCGCCAGCAGCTTGGCGGAGGGGGAACCCCTCCACTTT.

The CDR3 sequence: CASSLGTGDSDTQYF. In DNA form, the CDR3 reads TGTGCCAGCAGCTTAGGGACAGGGGACTCAGATACGCAGTATTTT. The rearrangement uses TRBV7-9 and TRBJ2-3, with 9 bases fitting TRBD1. The V gene's germline CDR1 is SEHNR and CDR2 FQNEAQ (reference sequence). Trimming at V came to 1 base and at J to 4 bases, leaving 3 bases not matched to a gene. There are 15 residues in the CDR3.

This clone was seen once. The chain employs TRBV11-2 and TRBJ2-7; a possible D gene is TRBD1 (5 bases). The CDR3 contains 13 residues. Trimming cost V 6 bases and J 3 bases, with 12 bases left between them. Germline V gene lookup returns CDR1 SGHAT and CDR2 FQNNGV. CDR3 in DNA: TGTGCCAGCAGGCTTAGGGGAAGCTACGAGCAGTACTTC. Protein sequence: CASRLRGSYEQYF.

V gene TRBV7-2 combines with J gene TRBJ2-1; D gene unclear. Germline V gene data show CDR1 as SGHTA and CDR2 as FQGNSA. The CDR3 sequence is 13 residues long. V was trimmed by 3 bases and J by 4 bases, leaving 7 bases between them. Here the CDR3 reads CASSFTAYNEQFF. CDR3 in DNA: TGTGCCAGCAGCTTCACAGCTTACAATGAGCAGTTCTTC.

The CDR3: CASSLGNSYGSEQFF. The CDR3 bases are TGTGCCAGCAGCTTGGGGAATAGCTATGGTAGTGAGCAGTTCTTC. This chain links TRBV11-3 with TRBJ2-1; D remains unclear. The germline V gene encodes CDR1 SGHNT and CDR2 YENEEA. Deletions cut 3 bases from V and 9 bases from J, with 18 bases between. This CDR3 spans 15 amino acids.

The rearrangement uses TRBV5-4 and TRBJ2-7; D remains unclear. V dropped 0 bases and J dropped 0 bases, with 7 bases sitting between them. CDR3 size: 14 residues. CDR1 is SGHNT and CDR2 is YYREEE in the germline V gene (reference sequence). In nucleotides, the CDR3 is TGTGCCAGCAGCTTGGTCGGAAGCTCCTACGAGCAGTACTTC. Protein sequence: CASSLVGSSYEQYF.

The chain links TRBV6-6 to TRBJ1-3, with D hard to call. Trimming took off 2 bases at V and 0 bases at J, with 11 bases between the two ends. From germline, CDR1 is MNHNY and CDR2 SVGAGI (reference sequence). The CDR3 has 16 residues. The CDR3 protein is CASSYDTEPSGNTIYF. In DNA form, the CDR3 reads TGTGCCAGCAGTTACGACACAGAACCCTCTGGAAACACCATATATTTT.

The chain recombines TRBV10-3 with TRBJ2-1; maybe TRBD2 (6 bases). Trimming left V 8 bases short and J 4 bases short, with 12 bases between. CDR3 length equals 13 residues. Germline-derived CDR1 and CDR2 are ENHRY and SYGVKD. This CDR3 is CAILRDFYNEQFF. The CDR3 coding sequence is TGTGCCATCCTCCGGGACTTTTACAATGAGCAGTTCTTC.

The chain combines TRBV29-1 with TRBJ2-5, with D maybe TRBD1 (6 bases). Germline CDR1 and CDR2: SQVTM and ANQGSEA. V dropped 6 bases and J dropped 2 bases, with 13 bases sitting between them. The CDR3 is 13 amino acids. CDR3: CSVARRGQETQYF. DNA of the CDR3: TGCAGCGTCGCACGAAGGGGGCAAGAGACCCAGTACTTC.

V gene TRBV27 combines with J gene TRBJ2-1, with unresolved D. This CDR3 has 13 amino acids. CDR1 is MNHEY and CDR2 is SMNVEV in the germline V gene (reference sequence). The germline V and J ends were trimmed by 2 bases and 9 bases, with 11 bases remaining between them. CDR3 in amino acids: CASSLPGYGEQFF. DNA of the CDR3: TGTGCCAGCAGTTTACCCGGGTATGGTGAGCAGTTCTTC.

The chain links TRBV7-2 to TRBJ1-5; no reliable D call. CDR3 length equals 13 residues. Per the germline V gene, CDR1 is SGHTA and CDR2 is FQGNSA. V was pared by 1 base and J by 7 bases, with 8 bases between. CDR3 region: CASSLGSGQPQHF. The CDR3 DNA sequence: TGTGCCAGCAGCTTAGGGAGTGGCCAGCCCCAGCATTTT.

The chain recombines TRBV6-2 or TRBV6-3 with TRBJ2-7, with D uncertain. This CDR3 is built from 16 residues. CDR1 is MNHEY and CDR2 is SVGEGT in the germline V gene. V lost 6 bases and J lost 0, with 18 bases in between. CDR3 amino acids: CASSPLRRSSSYEQYF. CDR3 DNA: TGTGCCAGCAGCCCCCTTCGCCGATCTAGCTCCTACGAGCAGTACTTC.

J is TRBJ1-6 and V is TRBV28, with unresolved D. The V gene's germline CDR1 is MDHEN and CDR2 SYDVKM. Trimming stripped 2 bases from V and 10 bases from J, with 18 bases between. The CDR3 consists of 16 residues. CDR3 region: CASSLTGIGFGSPLHF. CDR3 in DNA: TGTGCCAGCAGTTTAACCGGGATCGGGTTTGGGTCACCCCTCCACTTT.

This sequence joins TRBV7-9 and TRBJ2-7, with TRBD1 matching 9 bases. Germline-derived CDR1 and CDR2 are SEHNR and FQNEAQ (reference sequence). The CDR3 totals 14 residues. Trimming at V came to 7 bases and at J to 5 bases, leaving 9 bases not matched to a gene. CDR3 DNA: TGTGCCAGCATACCCGGGACAGGGACCGACGAGCAGTACTTC. Amino acids: CASIPGTGTDEQYF.

The chain recombines TRBV11-2 with TRBJ2-5, with 7 bases aligning to TRBD2. This CDR3 is 15 amino acids long. V was clipped by 4 bases and J by 4 bases; unmatched bases: 9. In germline, CDR1 is SGHAT, CDR2 FQNNGV. CDR3 in amino acids: CASSSPRASGETQYF. The CDR3 DNA is TGTGCCAGCAGCTCCCCGCGGGCTAGCGGAGAGACCCAGTACTTC.

The chain carries TRBV14 and TRBJ2-2; 7 bases line up with TRBD1. The CDR3 is 16 residues long. Germline V gives CDR1 SGHDN, CDR2 FVKESK. V trimming: 3 bases; J trimming: 2 bases; junction bases outside the gene matches: 6. In nucleotides, the CDR3 is TGTGCCAGCAGCCACGGACAGGCCCTTAACACCGGGGAGCTGTTTTTT. The encoded protein is CASSHGQALNTGELFF. Combining the CDR3 with reference TRBV14 and TRBJ2-2 gives the whole variable domain EAGVTQFPSHSVIEKGQTVTLRCDPISGHDNLYWYRRVMGKEIKFLLHFVKESKQDESGMPNNRFLAERTGGTYSTLKVQPAELEDSGVYFCASSHGQALNTGELFFGEGSRLTVL.